This record covers a single TCR beta chain. Produced via immunoSEQ multiplex PCR; TCRdb's table is partial and in-frame only. The sample has some 99,000 clones, approximately 86% seen once. CDR3 size: 16 residues. Germline assignment: CDR1 SGHVS and CDR2 FQNEAQ. Trimming stripped 4 bases from V and 7 bases from J, with 17 bases between. This entry comes from a study of blood T cell repertoires in COVID-19. Study as a whole: Donors in the United States, Italy and Spain gave samples during acute or convalescent COVID-19. T cells, B-cell-depleted T cells, or PBMCs supplied cDNA or gDNA.

The chain links TRBV7-8 to TRBJ1-6, with D possibly matching TRBD1 (6 bases). The source is a woman aged 60-70 years in a cohort sampled during active or convalescent COVID-19. Material for sequencing was peripheral blood. In DNA form, the CDR3 reads TGTGCCAGCAGCTGGGAATCAACAGGGTTCAATTCACCCCTCCACTTT. This codes for CASSWESTGFNSPLHF.